Reported below is one TCR beta chain. One end of the junction does not line up with germline, which may come from a read error. Measured with immunoSEQ multiplex PCR; TCRdb has only the in-frame clones, and not every one. The sample includes millions of clones, approximately 95% of them seen just once. This sample stems from a study of shared clonotypes between healthy human individuals. Germline values: CDR1 SSHAT, CDR2 FNYEAQ (reference sequence). The CDR3 runs 15 residues. The TCR was taken from a man aged 18 to 29 in good health. The sequencing input was naive CD4+ T cells sorted from blood. The subset: CD45RA+ positively selected. The chain uses TRBV7-7 and TRBJ2-5; D not resolved. This CDR3 reads CASSPTYGGQETQYF. Written as DNA, the CDR3 is TGTGCTAGCAGCCCCACCTATGGCGGCCAAGAGACCCAGTACTTC.